This T cell receptor (beta chain) derives from a study of blood T cell repertoires in COVID-19. Study information: Spain, Italy and the United States supplied samples that represented acute and convalescent COVID-19.

In the study's own analysis: Estimates of nucleated cell counts were drawn from the amplification of reference gene primers. The method was immunoSEQ multiplex PCR; TCRdb's version includes in-frame clones alone and lacks a portion of them. V and J calls and clone size are copied from that table; D and trimming were computed from the DNA. The sample yields 200,000 to 250,000 clones, 84% seen once. The CDR3 totals 13 residues. CDR1 KGHSH and CDR2 LQKENI come from the germline V gene. Trimming cost V 6 bases and J 1 base; bases outside gene matches: 2. Sample: peripheral blood. This receptor was taken from a woman aged 80 or over with active or convalescent COVID-19. This chain joins TRBV18 and TRBJ1-1; 7 positions match TRBD1. CDR3: CASSGQENTEAFF. The CDR3 DNA reads TGTGCCAGCTCCGGACAGGAGAACACTGAAGCTTTCTTT.